The 9 T cell receptor beta chains below all came from one sample that was sequenced in a study of shared clonotypes between healthy human individuals. Sequencing used immunoSEQ multiplex PCR; TCRdb keeps in-frame clones, though not all of them. The data hold over 950,000 clones, with roughly 80% observed a single time. Source material: memory CD4+ T cells from PBMCs. Subset indicated: CD45RA-negative fraction. These receptors were obtained from a man aged 18-30 years in good health. Some clones in this sample may be carry-over from other donors' samples.

A word on this clone: This same CDR3 is encoded by further DNA sequences in the sample. The CDR3 bases are TGTGCCAGCAGCGTATTAGGGGCCACTGAAGCTTTCTTT. Translated: CASSVLGATEAFF. The chain is built from TRBV9 and TRBJ1-1; maybe TRBD1 (5 bases). Germline V gene sequence: CDR1 SGDLS, CDR2 YYNGEE. Deletions cut 1 base from V and 4 bases from J, with 8 bases between. This CDR3 comprises 13 residues.

This clone was observed once. The chain is built from TRBV5-1 and TRBJ2-5; TRBD2 aligns across 7 bases. The CDR3 spans 16 residues. CDR1 SGHRS and CDR2 YFSETQ come from the germline V gene. V shed 0 bases, J shed 5 bases, and the junction held 10 bases outside the gene matches. CDR3 loop: CASSLGPRRGGETQYF. The CDR3 DNA follows: TGCGCCAGCAGCTTGGGCCCTCGAAGGGGAGGGGAGACCCAGTACTTC.

The chain joins TRBV5-1 to TRBJ2-5; 7 nucleotides agree with TRBD2. V shed 0 bases and J 5 bases; nucleotides not matched to a gene: 7. CDR1 and CDR2 (germline): SGHRS, YFSETQ. The CDR3 extends over 15 amino acids. The CDR3 DNA reads TGCGCCAGCAGCTTGGCCAATCGGGGAGGGGAGACCCAGTACTTC. Amino acid sequence: CASSLANRGGETQYF. The full variable domain, completed using reference TRBV5-1 and TRBJ2-5, is KAGVTQTPRYLIKTRGQQVTLSCSPISGHRSVSWYQQTPGQGLQFLFEYFSETQRNKGNFPGRFSGRQFSNSRSEMNVSTLELGDSALYLCASSLANRGGETQYFGPGTRLLVL.

This clone was seen a handful of times. V gene TRBV2 combines with J gene TRBJ1-2; TRBD1 aligns across 7 bases. Germline assignment: CDR1 SNHLY and CDR2 FYNNEI. With 6 bases clipped from V and 8 bases from J, the junction kept 9 bases outside the gene matches. The CDR3 extends over 13 amino acids. The CDR3 DNA reads as TGTGCCAGCAGGGAAACAGGGGCGGAGGGCTACACCTTC. It codes for CASRETGAEGYTF. The whole variable domain, filled in from reference TRBV2 and TRBJ1-2, reads EPEVTQTPSHQVTQMGQEVILRCVPISNHLYFYWYRQILGQKVEFLVSFYNNEISEKSEIFDDQFSVERPDGSNFTLKIRSTKLEDSAMYFCASRETGAEGYTFGSGTRLTVV.

The V and J genes are TRBV5-1 and TRBJ1-1; tentatively, D is TRBD1 (5 bases). V dropped 4 bases and J dropped 3 bases, with 10 bases sitting between them. The CDR3 runs 13 residues. Germline V gives CDR1 SGHRS, CDR2 YFSETQ. The chain's CDR3 is CASSGGTYTEAFF. DNA of the CDR3: TGCGCCAGCAGCGGCGGGACTTACACTGAAGCTTTCTTT.

Worth noting for this clone: The sample carries other DNA sequences with the same CDR3. The chain combines TRBV5-4 with TRBJ1-2; D remains ambiguous. Trimming cost V 0 bases and J 2 bases, with 5 bases left between them. Germline V gives CDR1 SGHNT, CDR2 YYREEE (reference sequence). The CDR3 extends over 13 amino acids. CDR3: CASSLAGNYGYTF. The DNA for the CDR3 is TGTGCCAGCAGCTTGGCTGGAAACTATGGCTACACCTTC.

Comments on this clone: The same CDR3 also results from other DNA sequences found in this sample. The genes are TRBV11-2 and TRBJ1-1; D is ambiguous. CDR1 and CDR2 (germline): SGHAT, FQNNGV. CDR3 size: 12 residues. V lost 3 bases, J lost 1 base, and 3 bases lay in between. CDR3 region: CASSFPNTEAFF. The DNA for the CDR3 is TGTGCCAGCAGCTTCCCGAACACTGAAGCTTTCTTT.

The chain joins TRBV7-3 to TRBJ2-5, with a possible D match to TRBD2 (5 bases). The CDR3 has 14 amino acids. The germline V gene encodes CDR1 SGHTA and CDR2 FQGTGA. Trimming cost V 5 bases and J 4 bases, with 14 bases left between them. The CDR3 protein is CASSPGGGTETQYF. The CDR3 DNA reads TGTGCCAGCAGCCCCGGCGGAGGCACAGAGACCCAGTACTTC.

The genes are TRBV29-1 and TRBJ2-7; D remains ambiguous. CDR1 is SQVTM and CDR2 is ANQGSEA in the germline V gene. Deletions cut 4 bases from V and 3 bases from J, with 7 bases between. CDR3 length: 11 residues. CDR3 protein: CSVAVDYEQYF. The CDR3 DNA is TGCAGCGTTGCGGTAGACTACGAGCAGTACTTC.